One and the same sample provided the 20 T cell receptor beta chains below, sequenced in a study of T cell changes during pregnancy in multiple sclerosis. Repertoires were generated with immunoSEQ multiplex PCR, while TCRdb's copy carries only in-frame clones and drops some. The table shows about 110,000 clones, with approximately 90% occurring only once. The sample was peripheral blood, taken in the third trimester of pregnancy. These receptors were taken from a female donor with multiple sclerosis, enrolled in a pregnancy study.

V gene TRBV28 combines with J gene TRBJ2-1; no reliable D call. The CDR3 is 15 residues long. Between the trimmed V and J ends, which lost 4 bases and 2 bases, there was a span of 12 bases. Looked up from germline, CDR1 is MDHEN and CDR2 is SYDVKM. In DNA form, the CDR3 reads TGTGCCAGCAGTTCACGCAGTCCCACCTACAATGAGCAGTTCTTC. It specifies CASSSRSPTYNEQFF.

This sequence joins TRBV27 and TRBJ1-5, with 7 nucleotides matching TRBD1. Per germline, CDR1 MNHEY and CDR2 SMNVEV (reference sequence). This CDR3 has 15 amino acids. After removal of 1 base from V and 4 bases from J, the junction contained 4 bases not matched to a gene. The CDR3 sequence: CASSLFPRGNQPQHF. The DNA of the CDR3 is TGTGCCAGCAGTTTATTCCCCAGGGGGAATCAGCCCCAGCATTTT.

This sequence joins TRBV5-1 and TRBJ1-2; the D is unclear. The CDR3 length is 13 residues. V was cut by 4 bases and J by 4 bases, with 11 bases left in between. Per germline, CDR1 SGHRS and CDR2 YFSETQ. In DNA form, the CDR3 reads TGCGCCAGCAGCATTCGGGATTCCTATGGCTACACCTTC. Protein sequence: CASSIRDSYGYTF. The variable domain in full, with the rest retrieved from reference TRBV5-1 and TRBJ1-2, is KAGVTQTPRYLIKTRGQQVTLSCSPISGHRSVSWYQQTPGQGLQFLFEYFSETQRNKGNFPGRFSGRQFSNSRSEMNVSTLELGDSALYLCASSIRDSYGYTFGSGTRLTVV.

The V and J genes are TRBV5-6 and TRBJ2-7; 9 nucleotides align to TRBD1. With 7 bases clipped from V and 2 bases from J, the junction kept 4 bases outside the gene matches. The CDR3 totals 13 residues. Per germline, CDR1 SGHDT and CDR2 YYEEEE. CDR3 residues: CASVGQGTYEQYF. CDR3 sequence (DNA): TGTGCCAGCGTGGGACAGGGAACCTACGAGCAGTACTTC.

This clone was observed once. This chain connects TRBV5-1 to TRBJ1-4; 7 nucleotides match TRBD1. Per the germline V gene, CDR1 is SGHRS and CDR2 is YFSETQ. V was pared by 5 bases and J by 12 bases, with 10 bases of the junction left unmatched. CDR3 length: 13 amino acids. For the CDR3, the DNA is TGCGCCAGCAGTCCCCCCTCCGGGACAGAACTGTTTTTT. Translated: CASSPPSGTELFF.

V gene TRBV27 combines with J gene TRBJ2-5, with TRBD2 matching over 11 bases. This CDR3 is 14 amino acids long. With V trimmed by 5 bases and J by 7 bases, 6 bases remained unmatched. CDR1 is MNHEY and CDR2 is SMNVEV in the germline V gene (reference sequence). CDR3 loop: CASSPPGLAATQYF. The DNA for the CDR3 is TGTGCCAGCAGTCCACCGGGACTAGCGGCGACCCAGTACTTC.

The chain couples TRBV7-2 to TRBJ2-3; 7 nucleotides agree with TRBD2. Looked up from germline, CDR1 is SGHTA and CDR2 is FQGNSA. The CDR3 is made up of 13 amino acids. The V segment lost 8 bases and the J segment 2 bases; nucleotides outside the gene matches: 4. CDR3 sequence reads: CASGLDHTDTQYF. As DNA, the CDR3 is TGTGCCAGCGGACTAGACCACACAGATACGCAGTATTTT.

This clone appeared a few times. The CDR3 is CAWSQTGGSQPQHF. The CDR3, as DNA: TGTGCCTGGAGCCAGACAGGGGGGAGTCAGCCCCAGCATTTT. The chain is built from TRBV30 and TRBJ1-5, with 9 bases lining up with TRBD1. V trimming: 3 bases; J trimming: 6 bases; junction bases outside the gene matches: 6. The CDR3 has 14 residues. Germline CDR1 reads GTSNPN; CDR2 reads SVGIG (reference sequence).

The gene calls are TRBV27 and TRBJ2-3; D is possibly TRBD2 (5 bases). The germline V gene encodes CDR1 MNHEY and CDR2 SMNVEV (reference sequence). V was shortened by 6 bases and J by 1 base, with 17 bases between the two germline ends. The CDR3 is made up of 16 amino acids. CDR3 in amino acids: CASSQRRKSRTDTQYF. The CDR3 nucleotides read TGTGCCAGCAGCCAAAGGAGGAAGTCGCGCACAGATACGCAGTATTTT.

This clone was picked up a small number of times. The V gene is TRBV7-2, the J gene TRBJ1-2; tentative D call: TRBD1 (6 bases). Trimming removed 5 bases from V and 3 bases from J, with 16 bases in between. The germline gives CDR1 SGHTA, CDR2 FQGNSA. The CDR3 length is 15 residues. CDR3 amino acids: CASSQFSGGDYGYTF. As DNA, the CDR3 is TGTGCCAGCAGCCAGTTTTCGGGGGGCGACTATGGCTACACCTTC.

A note on this clone: This same CDR3 is encoded by further DNA sequences in the sample. V is TRBV19 and J is TRBJ2-2; maybe TRBD1 (7 bases). CDR1 and CDR2 (germline): LNHDA, SQIVND (reference sequence). This CDR3 has 14 amino acids. The V end was cut by 3 bases, the J end by 6 bases, with 11 bases between. CDR3 DNA: TGTGCCAGTAGTATCGGAGGGGGCCCCGGGGAGCTGTTTTTT. This translates into CASSIGGGPGELFF.

The chain couples TRBV5-1 to TRBJ1-1, with D possibly being TRBD1 (6 bases). In germline, CDR1 is SGHRS, CDR2 YFSETQ. Between the trimmed V and J ends, which lost 7 bases and 3 bases, there was a span of 13 bases. CDR3 length: 13 amino acids. For the CDR3, the DNA is TGCGCCAGCGCCGGAGGGGGGGACACTGAAGCTTTCTTT. Protein sequence: CASAGGGDTEAFF.

The rearrangement uses TRBV5-1 and TRBJ2-5; 10 nucleotides align to TRBD1. J was trimmed by 5 bases and V by 2 bases; bases with no gene match: 9. Germline-derived CDR1 and CDR2 are SGHRS and YFSETQ. The length of the CDR3 is 16 residues. Here the CDR3 reads CASSFSGTGVRETQYF. The CDR3 coding sequence is TGCGCCAGCAGCTTCTCCGGGACAGGGGTGCGTGAGACCCAGTACTTC.

This clone showed up just once. This chain joins TRBV29-1 and TRBJ1-5; TRBD1 matches at 9 bases. The CDR3 is 14 residues long. Per germline, CDR1 SQVTM and CDR2 ANQGSEA. Unmatched junction bases numbered 3, after V lost 6 bases and J lost 0 bases. CDR3 nucleotide sequence: TGCAGCGTCGGGGGACAGGGTAGCAATCAGCCCCAGCATTTT. This encodes CSVGGQGSNQPQHF.

The chain joins TRBV28 to TRBJ2-4, with TRBD1 matching over 9 bases. After removal of 5 bases from V and 1 base from J, the junction contained 9 bases not matched to a gene. This CDR3 contains 17 residues. Germline V gives CDR1 MDHEN, CDR2 SYDVKM. CDR3 bases: TGTGCCAGCAGTGAGACAGGGGGTTATGGGGCCAAAAACATTCAGTACTTC. This codes for CASSETGGYGAKNIQYF.

This clone was observed a single time. This sequence joins TRBV6-6 and TRBJ1-1, with D hard to call. This CDR3 is 15 amino acids long. Trimming took off 2 bases at V and 0 bases at J, with 10 bases between the two ends. Per the germline V gene, CDR1 is MNHNY and CDR2 is SVGAGI (reference sequence). CDR3 residues: CASSYPQTVNTEAFF. CDR3 nucleotides: TGTGCCAGCAGTTACCCACAAACAGTGAACACTGAAGCTTTCTTT.

This chain joins TRBV28 and TRBJ2-7; 7 bases fit TRBD2. The CDR3 consists of 14 residues. Germline loops: CDR1 MDHEN, CDR2 SYDVKM. J lost 2 bases, V lost 4 bases, and 5 bases had no gene match. The CDR3 DNA is TGTGCCAGCAGTTCCCGGACTAGTGCCTACGAGCAGTACTTC. It yields the protein CASSSRTSAYEQYF. The variable domain in full, completed from reference TRBV28 and TRBJ2-7, reads DVKVTQSSRYLVKRTGEKVFLECVQDMDHENMFWYRQDPGLGLRLIYFSYDVKMKEKGDIPEGYSVSREKKERFSLILESASTNQTSMYLCASSSRTSAYEQYFGPGTRLTVT.

This chain joins TRBV7-3 and TRBJ2-1, with 9 bases identical to TRBD2. This CDR3 is 14 amino acids long. The V gene's germline CDR1 is SGHTA and CDR2 FQGTGA. With 5 bases clipped from V and 3 bases from J, the junction kept 2 bases outside the gene matches. The CDR3 DNA reads TGTGCCAGCAGCATTAGCGGGAGCTACAATGAGCAGTTCTTC. Protein product: CASSISGSYNEQFF. The complete variable domain, with remaining parts taken from reference TRBV7-3 and TRBJ2-1, reads GAGVSQTPSNKVTEKGKYVELRCDPISGHTALYWYRQSLGQGPEFLIYFQGTGAADDSGLPNDRFFAVRPEGSVSTLKIQRTERGDSAVYLCASSISGSYNEQFFGPGTRLTVL.

V usage is TRBV30 and J usage is TRBJ2-2, with a tentative D call TRBD2 (6 bases). Trimming removed 0 bases from V and 2 bases from J, with 16 bases in between. This CDR3 contains 17 residues. Germline CDR1 GTSNPN, CDR2 SVGIG (reference sequence). CDR3 bases: TGTGCCTGGAGTGTACTTCGGGGGACGCTTAACACCGGGGAGCTGTTTTTT. Protein product: CAWSVLRGTLNTGELFF.

The V call is TRBV7-2, the J call TRBJ1-5, with D uncertain. V lost 2 bases and J lost 4, with 12 bases in between. The germline gives CDR1 SGHTA, CDR2 FQGNSA. This CDR3 spans 15 amino acids. The DNA of the CDR3 is TGTGCCAGCAGCTTAAGAAGGGCGGGGAATCAGCCCCAGCATTTT. Protein: CASSLRRAGNQPQHF. The entire variable domain, with the rest obtained from reference TRBV7-2 and TRBJ1-5, is as follows: GAGVSQSPSNKVTEKGKDVELRCDPISGHTALYWYRQSLGQGLEFLIYFQGNSAPDKSGLPSDRFSAERTGGSVSTLTIQRTQQEDSAVYLCASSLRRAGNQPQHFGDGTRLSIL.